This record looks at one T cell receptor (beta chain) sequence and its context. The data were produced by immunoSEQ multiplex PCR, yet TCRdb's version contains in-frame clones alone and is incomplete. The sample holds over a million clones, about 98% seen once. The sample comes from a study of shared clonotypes between healthy human individuals. In germline, CDR1 is SEHNR, CDR2 FQNEAQ (reference sequence). Losses at the gene ends were 3 bases for V and 0 bases for J; bases not matched to a gene: 10. This CDR3 region has 18 residues. The V call is TRBV7-9, the J call TRBJ2-1; 8 bases line up with TRBD2. This TCR was recovered from a man in his thirties or forties in good health. Material for sequencing was naive CD4+ T cells sorted from blood. Noted subset: CD45RA+ positively selected. This CDR3 reads CASSLRTSKVRSYNEQFF. The CDR3 coding sequence is TGTGCCAGCAGCTTGAGGACTAGCAAAGTCCGCTCCTACAATGAGCAGTTCTTC.